The 3 T cell receptor beta chains reported below all come from one sample, sequenced in a study of sequential checkpoint blockade in melanoma. Treatment in this sample: randomized to nivolumab then ipilimumab (arm A) or the reverse (arm B). Assay: immunoSEQ multiplex PCR; the TCRdb copy retains only in-frame clones and omits some. The data contain 8,100 or so clones, about 28% of them singletons. The input for sequencing was tumor tissue (inferred from file names), taken from a patient given nivolumab and ipilimumab in sequence. These receptors all come from a human donor with melanoma.

This clone was seen only once. This rearrangement joins TRBV5-1 to TRBJ2-1, with TRBD2 matching over 10 bases. Germline values: CDR1 SGHRS, CDR2 YFSETQ. This CDR3 is 17 amino acids long. Trimming removed 4 bases from V and 1 base from J; junction bases left unmatched: 8. The CDR3: CASSTSQLAGSYNEQFF. The CDR3 nucleotides read TGCGCCAGCAGCACCTCCCAACTAGCGGGATCCTACAATGAGCAGTTCTTC.

This clone was seen repeatedly, ten times or more. This chain uses TRBV11-3 with TRBJ2-7; 13 bases map to TRBD2. The germline CDR1 and CDR2 sequences are SGHNT and YENEEA. The CDR3 is made up of 15 amino acids. With 4 bases clipped from V and 5 bases from J, the junction kept 5 bases outside the gene matches. The CDR3 spells CASSWAGLAGNEQYF. DNA of the CDR3: TGTGCCAGCAGCTGGGCGGGACTAGCGGGGAACGAGCAGTACTTC.

The chain links TRBV19 to TRBJ2-7; TRBD2 agrees at 11 bases. J gave up 7 bases and V 5 bases, and 7 bases lay outside the gene matches. This CDR3 is built from 14 residues. Looked up from germline, CDR1 is LNHDA and CDR2 is SQIVND (reference sequence). CDR3 sequence (DNA): TGTGCCAGTAGTGGTAGCGGGGGGGTCTCGGAGCAGTACTTC. It translates to CASSGSGGVSEQYF.